Following are 14 T cell receptor beta chains from one sample sequenced in a study of T cells in localized non-small cell lung cancer. The data were produced by immunoSEQ multiplex PCR, yet TCRdb's version contains in-frame clones alone and is incomplete. The sample records 15,000 to 25,000 clones, about nine tenths being singletons. The source material was peripheral blood, sampled before any cancer treatment. These receptors all come from a male donor aged 60 or older with stage I squamous cell lung carcinoma.

V gene TRBV7-2 combines with J gene TRBJ2-2; TRBD1 agrees at 8 bases. From germline, CDR1 is SGHTA and CDR2 FQGNSA. The CDR3 spans 15 residues. The V gene end was trimmed by 2 bases and the J gene end by 7 bases; junction bases not matched to a gene: 6. DNA of the CDR3: TGTGCCAGCAGCTTACAGGGGGCAAGGGGCGGGGAGCTGTTTTTT. It encodes CASSLQGARGGELFF.

This sequence joins TRBV23-1 and TRBJ2-5, with D possibly matching TRBD1 (5 bases). TRBV23-1 is noted as an ORF with a role that remains uncertain. With 4 bases removed from V and 2 bases from J, the gap between germline ends came to 5 bases. The CDR3 runs 12 residues. In DNA form, the CDR3 reads TGCGCCAGCAGTCGACAGCAAGAGACCCAGTACTTC. It translates to CASSRQQETQYF.

The chain has TRBV5-1 and TRBJ1-1; the D is unclear. Germline V gene sequence: CDR1 SGHRS, CDR2 YFSETQ. V gave up 4 bases and J gave up 1 base, with 11 bases separating them. The CDR3 covers 14 residues. The CDR3 is CASSDQDGNTEAFF. CDR3 sequence (DNA): TGCGCCAGCAGCGACCAGGACGGGAACACTGAAGCTTTCTTT.

V gene TRBV25-1 combines with J gene TRBJ2-5; D is unclear. CDR3 length: 14 amino acids. Trimming shortened V by 3 bases and J by 4 bases, and 12 bases separated the two germline ends. CDR1 and CDR2 from the germline V gene are MGHDK and SYGVNS. The CDR3 DNA sequence: TGTGCCAGCAGTGATGACAAAGGTGGAGAGACCCAGTACTTC. It yields the protein CASSDDKGGETQYF.

The chain couples TRBV5-4 to TRBJ2-7; no clear D. CDR1 and CDR2 (germline): SGHNT, YYREEE (reference sequence). The CDR3 is made up of 12 amino acids. The germline V and J ends were trimmed by 0 bases and 3 bases, with 4 bases remaining between them. The CDR3 spells CASSLDDYEQYF. The CDR3, as DNA: TGTGCCAGCAGCTTGGACGACTACGAGCAGTACTTC.

The chain uses TRBV18 and TRBJ2-1; D is undetermined. The ends were cut back, 2 bases at V and 5 bases at J, with 10 bases in the middle. Germline CDR1 KGHSH, CDR2 LQKENI. The CDR3 sequence is 14 residues long. The DNA of the CDR3 is TGTGCCAGCTCACCATTAGAGAGGAACAATGAGCAGTTCTTC. This translates into CASSPLERNNEQFF.

The J gene is TRBJ2-3, the V gene TRBV10-3; D gene ambiguous. The CDR3 runs to 15 residues. The germline CDR1 and CDR2 sequences are ENHRY and SYGVKD. V gave up 0 bases and J gave up 2 bases, with 9 bases separating them. CDR3 DNA: TGTGCCATCAGTGAGTCCCGGACCGACACAGATACGCAGTATTTT. Protein sequence: CAISESRTDTDTQYF.

The chain links TRBV5-1 to TRBJ1-2; D possibly corresponds to TRBD1 (5 bases). Per the germline V gene, CDR1 is SGHRS and CDR2 is YFSETQ. This CDR3 has 13 amino acids. The germline V and J ends were trimmed by 0 bases and 10 bases, with 13 bases remaining between them. CDR3 amino acids: CASSLGQIRDYTF. CDR3 bases: TGCGCCAGCAGCTTGGGACAGATTCGAGACTACACCTTC.

The gene calls are TRBV2 and TRBJ2-7; 9 bases line up with TRBD1. The CDR3 is made up of 12 amino acids. Losses at the gene ends were 7 bases for V and 7 bases for J; bases not matched to a gene: 5. Germline V gene lookup returns CDR1 SNHLY and CDR2 FYNNEI. The CDR3 protein is CASNGQGTEQYF. The CDR3 region has the DNA TGTGCCAGCAACGGACAGGGGACTGAGCAGTACTTC.

The CDR3 region has the DNA TGTGCCAGTTCCGAAGAGTCCTACAATGAGCAGTTCTTC. Translated, it gives CASSEESYNEQFF. This chain connects TRBV6-5 to TRBJ2-1; D gene unclear. The CDR3 runs to 13 residues. Germline V gene lookup returns CDR1 MNHEY and CDR2 SVGAGI. The germline V and J ends were trimmed by 9 bases and 1 base, with 10 bases remaining between them.

This clone has more than one count but fewer than ten. CDR3 in DNA: TGTGCCTGGAGATGGGGGAGGGGCAAAAACATTCAGTACTTC. It translates to CAWRWGRGKNIQYF. This rearrangement joins TRBV30 to TRBJ2-4; 7 bases fit TRBD2. The CDR3 has 14 amino acids. V lost 3 bases, J lost 3 bases, and 5 bases stayed unmatched. Germline V gives CDR1 GTSNPN, CDR2 SVGIG (reference sequence).

The chain is built from TRBV5-4 and TRBJ2-7, with D possibly matching TRBD2 (5 bases). V was clipped by 6 bases and J by 5 bases, with 9 bases between them. Per the germline V gene, CDR1 is SGHNT and CDR2 is YYREEE (reference sequence). The CDR3 is 11 amino acids. DNA of the CDR3: TGTGCCAGCACGGGATTCGACGAGCAGTACTTC. Amino acids: CASTGFDEQYF.

This chain uses TRBV6-6 with TRBJ1-4; D is undetermined. The CDR3 spans 12 residues. Germline assignment: CDR1 MNHNY and CDR2 SVGAGI (reference sequence). V was cut by 4 bases and J by 7 bases, with 7 bases left in between. The DNA for the CDR3 is TGTGCCAGCAGTTGGACGGGTGAAAAACTGTTTTTT. Translated, it gives CASSWTGEKLFF.

This chain links TRBV7-3 with TRBJ2-5; TRBD2 might be the D (6 bases). CDR3 length: 16 residues. CDR1 and CDR2 (germline): SGHTA, FQGTGA. The V end was cut by 2 bases, the J end by 1 base, with 14 bases between. CDR3 bases: TGTGCCAGCAGCTTAGGTAGTGGTAGCGGCCAAGAGACCCAGTACTTC. It is translated as CASSLGSGSGQETQYF.